This passage covers 30 T cell receptor beta chains from one sample sequenced in a study of shared clonotypes between healthy human individuals. Data came from immunoSEQ multiplex PCR; TCRdb stores just in-frame clones and leaves some out. The sample includes 150,000 to 200,000 clones, roughly 70% of them seen just once. Sequences were obtained from memory CD4+ T cells sorted from blood. Subset: CD45RA-negative fraction. The receptors here all came from a man under 40 in good health.

In its sample, this clone was seen a few times. The chain combines TRBV27 with TRBJ2-5; 7 bases map to TRBD1. V gave up 0 bases and J gave up 3 bases; unmatched junction bases: 1. This CDR3 has 14 amino acids. Per the germline V gene, CDR1 is MNHEY and CDR2 is SMNVEV (reference sequence). Written as DNA, the CDR3 is TGTGCCAGCAGTTTATCGGGACAGAAAGAGACCCAGTACTTC. Protein product: CASSLSGQKETQYF.

This clone was seen a few times. V gene TRBV6-1 combines with J gene TRBJ2-7; a possible D gene is TRBD1 (5 bases). The V end was cut by 5 bases, the J end by 3 bases, with 8 bases between. CDR3 size: 12 residues. Germline values: CDR1 MNHNS, CDR2 SASEGT. The CDR3 bases are TGTGCCAGCAGTAACCAGGGCTACGAGCAGTACTTC. This translates into CASSNQGYEQYF.

The chain uses TRBV18 and TRBJ2-1; 8 positions match TRBD2. Per the germline V gene, CDR1 is KGHSH and CDR2 is LQKENI. There are 16 residues in the CDR3. Losses at the gene ends were 3 bases for V and 1 base for J; bases not matched to a gene: 5. The CDR3 nucleotides are TGTGCCAGCTCACCCGCGGGAGGAATATCCTACAATGAGCAGTTCTTC. Protein sequence: CASSPAGGISYNEQFF.

This clone was recorded a few times. J is TRBJ1-2 and V is TRBV29-1; TRBD1 matches at 8 bases. V lost 6 bases and J lost 6; bases outside the gene matches: 9. Germline CDR1 is SQVTM and CDR2 is ANQGSEA. This CDR3 is 13 amino acids long. The DNA for the CDR3 is TGCAGCGTGGAAAGGACAGGGCGCGATGGCTACACCTTC. Its protein is CSVERTGRDGYTF. The full variable domain, rest sourced from reference TRBV29-1 and TRBJ1-2, is SAVISQKPSRDICQRGTSLTIQCQVDSQVTMMFWYRQQPGQSLTLIATANQGSEATYESGFVIDKFPISRPNLTFSTLTVSNMSPEDSSIYLCSVERTGRDGYTFGSGTRLTVV.

The J gene is TRBJ2-7, the V gene TRBV5-3; 7 bases agree with TRBD2. TRBV5-3 qualifies as an ORF whose function is uncertain. J gave up 4 bases and V 8 bases, and 12 bases lay outside the gene matches. This CDR3 has 14 amino acids. The CDR3 nucleotides are TGTGCCAGCAGCGGGTCGGCGGGAGTGTACGAGCAGTACTTC. Protein product: CASSGSAGVYEQYF.

This clone was seen once. The rearrangement uses TRBV5-1 and TRBJ2-5; 7 bases line up with TRBD2. J lost 1 base, V lost 1 base, and 7 bases had no gene match. The CDR3 contains 16 residues. Germline V gives CDR1 SGHRS, CDR2 YFSETQ. For the CDR3, the DNA is TGCGCCAGCAGCTTGTACGGTAGCGGGTTCCAAGAGACCCAGTACTTC. Residues: CASSLYGSGFQETQYF.

The chain couples TRBV28 to TRBJ2-1, with no clear D. Germline V gene sequence: CDR1 MDHEN, CDR2 SYDVKM. This CDR3 is 12 amino acids long. Trimming stripped 5 bases from V and 4 bases from J, with 6 bases between. The CDR3 DNA reads TGTGCCAGCAGTGGAGCTTACAATGAGCAGTTCTTC. Translation: CASSGAYNEQFF.

In this sample, this clone turned up once. V gene TRBV18 combines with J gene TRBJ2-1, with 12 nucleotides matching TRBD2. CDR1 KGHSH and CDR2 LQKENI come from the germline V gene. This CDR3 is 15 amino acids long. Trimming at V came to 2 bases and at J to 7 bases, leaving 3 bases not matched to a gene. DNA of the CDR3: TGTGCCAGCTCACCAGCACTAGCGGGGGGAAATGAGCAGTTCTTC. Protein product: CASSPALAGGNEQFF.

The chain has TRBV7-9 and TRBJ2-1; a weak D match, TRBD1 (7 bases). V was cut by 3 bases and J by 5 bases, with 17 bases left in between. Germline values: CDR1 SEHNR, CDR2 FQNEAQ (reference sequence). The CDR3 loop spans 16 amino acids. The CDR3 spells CASSFNAGQIDNEQFF. Here the CDR3 DNA reads TGTGCCAGCAGCTTCAATGCGGGACAGATTGACAATGAGCAGTTCTTC. Full variable domain (remainder filled in from reference TRBV7-9 and TRBJ2-1): DTGVSQNPRHKITKRGQNVTFRCDPISEHNRLYWYRQTLGQGPEFLTYFQNEAQLEKSRLLSDRFSAERPKGSFSTLEIQRTEQGDSAMYLCASSFNAGQIDNEQFFGPGTRLTVL.

The chain combines TRBV6-1 with TRBJ1-2, with D hard to call. Germline CDR1 is MNHNS and CDR2 is SASEGT. This CDR3 spans 13 amino acids. V shed 8 bases and J shed 5 bases, with 15 bases lying between them. CDR3 sequence: CASSERARYGYTF. The DNA for the CDR3 is TGTGCCAGCTCCGAGAGAGCGAGGTATGGCTACACCTTC.

The J gene is TRBJ2-7, the V gene TRBV29-1; D uncertain. Per germline, CDR1 SQVTM and CDR2 ANQGSEA. Trimming cost V 2 bases and J 3 bases, with 8 bases left between them. CDR3 length: 12 amino acids. The CDR3 reads CSVERSGYEQYF. The CDR3 region has the DNA TGCAGCGTTGAAAGATCGGGCTACGAGCAGTACTTC.

V is TRBV11-3 and J is TRBJ2-2, with unresolved D. Between the trimmed V and J ends, which lost 0 bases and 4 bases, there was a span of 9 bases. The CDR3 runs to 15 residues. Germline CDR1 reads SGHNT; CDR2 reads YENEEA. CDR3 residues: CASSLEATTTGELFF. CDR3 bases: TGTGCCAGCAGCTTAGAAGCAACAACCACCGGGGAGCTGTTTTTT.

The sample holds a few counts of this clone. The gene calls are TRBV16 and TRBJ1-1; the D is unclear. V shed 0 bases and J shed 2 bases, with 7 bases lying between them. The CDR3 consists of 14 residues. Germline V gene data show CDR1 as KGHSY and CDR2 as FQNENV. The CDR3 loop is CASSQSTKNTEAFF. As DNA, the CDR3 is TGTGCCAGCAGCCAATCAACGAAAAACACTGAAGCTTTCTTT. Complete variable domain (other parts from reference TRBV16 and TRBJ1-1): GEEVAQTPKHLVRGEGQKAKLYCAPIKGHSYVFWYQQVLKNEFKFLISFQNENVFDETGMPKERFSAKCLPNSPCSLEIQATKLEDSAVYFCASSQSTKNTEAFFGQGTRLTVV.

Only a few counts were recorded for this clone. V and J are TRBV19 and TRBJ1-5; TRBD1 matches 7 bases. The ends lost 5 bases at V and 6 bases at J; junction bases unmatched: 13. The CDR3 is 16 amino acids. Germline CDR1 is LNHDA and CDR2 is SQIVND (reference sequence). CDR3: CASSPLPDRDRQPQHF. CDR3 nucleotides: TGTGCCAGTAGTCCCCTCCCCGACAGGGATCGTCAGCCCCAGCATTTT.

The rearrangement joins TRBV14 to TRBJ2-2; D call uncertain. V lost 2 bases and J lost 0, with 4 bases in between. The CDR3 contains 14 residues. The germline V gene has CDR1 SGHDN and CDR2 FVKESK. In DNA, the CDR3 is TGTGCCAGCAGCCAATACCCGAACACCGGGGAGCTGTTTTTT. It encodes CASSQYPNTGELFF.

The chain recombines TRBV7-8 with TRBJ2-7, with D tentatively TRBD1 (5 bases). Germline CDR1 reads SGHVS; CDR2 reads FQNEAQ. V lost 7 bases and J 3 bases, leaving 16 bases between the germline ends. The CDR3 extends over 14 amino acids. This chain's CDR3 is CASTLQGPLYEQYF. Here the CDR3 DNA reads TGTGCCAGCACCCTTCAGGGTCCCCTCTACGAGCAGTACTTC.

This clone has ten or more counts. The V call is TRBV5-6, the J call TRBJ1-2; D may be TRBD1 (6 bases). CDR1 SGHDT and CDR2 YYEEEE come from the germline V gene. V gave up 4 bases and J gave up 5 bases, with 12 bases separating them. The CDR3 consists of 13 residues. This chain's CDR3 is CASSKDRLYGYTF. The CDR3 nucleotides are TGTGCCAGCAGCAAGGACAGACTTTATGGCTACACCTTC.

In this sample, this clone turned up a few times. This chain links TRBV5-6 with TRBJ2-5; a weak D match, TRBD1 (5 bases). V dropped 0 bases and J dropped 5 bases, with 11 bases sitting between them. The CDR3 is made up of 14 amino acids. Germline V lookup: CDR1 SGHDT, CDR2 YYEEEE. The CDR3 region is CASSLARVVETQYF. The CDR3 DNA sequence: TGTGCCAGCAGCTTGGCCAGGGTTGTGGAGACCCAGTACTTC.

The CDR3 loop reads CASSLLNYPTDTQYF. The CDR3 coding sequence is TGCGCCAGCAGCTTGTTGAACTACCCCACAGATACGCAGTATTTT. The chain carries TRBV5-1 and TRBJ2-3; D unclear. V lost 1 base, J lost 2 bases, and 11 bases lay in between. The germline V gene has CDR1 SGHRS and CDR2 YFSETQ. This CDR3 contains 15 residues.

The V gene is TRBV2, the J gene TRBJ2-3, with 11 bases fitting TRBD2. V dropped 3 bases and J dropped 2; count of bases not matched to a gene: 10. The germline CDR1 and CDR2 sequences are SNHLY and FYNNEI. This CDR3 has 18 amino acids. The DNA of the CDR3 is TGTGCCAGCAGTGACGTTTCGTTAGCGGGAGGGGTCACAGATACGCAGTATTTT. Its translation: CASSDVSLAGGVTDTQYF.

The genes are TRBV4-3 and TRBJ2-3, with 8 bases identical to TRBD2. The CDR3 is 16 residues long. Unmatched junction bases numbered 9, after V lost 4 bases and J lost 3 bases. CDR1 is LGHNA, CDR2 YSLEER, per germline. In DNA, the CDR3 is TGCGCCAGCAGCCTCGGGGCGGGAGGAAGGACAGATACGCAGTATTTT. Amino acids: CASSLGAGGRTDTQYF.

This clone was observed a few times. This chain's CDR3 is CASSKDTYGYTF. In nucleotides, the CDR3 is TGTGCCAGCAGTAAGGACACTTATGGCTACACCTTC. The chain combines TRBV2 with TRBJ1-2; perhaps TRBD1 as D (5 bases). The CDR3 extends over 12 amino acids. Germline loops: CDR1 SNHLY, CDR2 FYNNEI. V was cut by 5 bases and J by 5 bases, with 9 bases left in between.

This chain links TRBV10-2 with TRBJ2-1; D is possibly TRBD2 (7 bases). V dropped 6 bases and J dropped 12 bases, with 12 bases sitting between them. CDR1 is WSHSY, CDR2 SAAADI, per germline. The CDR3 is 11 amino acids. The CDR3 sequence is CASSPRGAQFF. The DNA of the CDR3 is TGCGCCAGCAGCCCCCGGGGGGCGCAGTTCTTC.

The chain uses TRBV11-2 and TRBJ2-2, with 7 nucleotides matching TRBD1. The germline V gene encodes CDR1 SGHAT and CDR2 FQNNGV. V lost 5 bases to trimming and J lost 4 bases; unmatched junction nucleotides: 13. This CDR3 spans 17 amino acids. The CDR3 nucleotides are TGTGCCAGCAGCCACGCCAGAGGGACAGTTAGCACCGGGGAGCTGTTTTTT. Translating gives CASSHARGTVSTGELFF.

The gene calls are TRBV6-1 and TRBJ2-2, with 7 bases identical to TRBD1. V lost 6 bases, J lost 7 bases, and 11 bases stayed unmatched. This CDR3 region has 15 residues. In germline, CDR1 is MNHNS, CDR2 SASEGT. The CDR3 DNA is TGTGCCAGCAGGAGGGGGACAGTAGAGCGCGGGGAGCTGTTTTTT. It yields the protein CASRRGTVERGELFF.

The rearrangement links TRBV27 to TRBJ2-5, with TRBD1 matching over 10 bases. Germline V lookup: CDR1 MNHEY, CDR2 SMNVEV (reference sequence). Germline trimming cut 6 bases from V and 1 base from J; bases unmatched to any gene: 11. The CDR3 extends over 17 amino acids. In DNA, the CDR3 is TGTGCCAGCAGGAACCTTAAGACAGGGGGCGGCCAAGAGACCCAGTACTTC. Protein: CASRNLKTGGGQETQYF.

This sequence joins TRBV28 and TRBJ2-7; perhaps TRBD2 as D (6 bases). The CDR3 spans 14 residues. Germline-derived CDR1 and CDR2 are MDHEN and SYDVKM. V was clipped by 6 bases and J by 2 bases, with 14 bases between them. CDR3 loop: CASRNSGTTYEQYF. DNA for the CDR3: TGTGCCAGCAGAAATAGCGGTACTACCTACGAGCAGTACTTC.

This clone has only a few counts. The chain is built from TRBV6-1 and TRBJ2-7; TRBD1 is a possible D gene (5 bases). This CDR3 contains 13 residues. Trimming removed 9 bases at V and 3 bases at J, with 15 bases between. CDR1 is MNHNS, CDR2 SASEGT, per germline. For the CDR3, the DNA is TGTGCCAGTTCCCAGGGCATCCACTACGAGCAGTACTTC. This translates into CASSQGIHYEQYF.

The chain uses TRBV7-8 and TRBJ1-2, with D perhaps matching TRBD1 (5 bases). The CDR3 is made up of 14 amino acids. Trimming pared 0 bases from V and 5 bases from J, leaving 10 bases between. Per germline, CDR1 SGHVS and CDR2 FQNEAQ. CDR3 loop: CASSLAGRKYGYTF. Written as DNA, the CDR3 is TGTGCCAGCAGCTTAGCGGGACGGAAATATGGCTACACCTTC.

The J gene is TRBJ2-1, the V gene TRBV11-2, with TRBD1 matching 8 bases. The CDR3 runs 13 residues. V shed 5 bases, J shed 9 bases, and the junction held 6 bases outside the gene matches. Germline V lookup: CDR1 SGHAT, CDR2 FQNNGV. CDR3: CASSPDTGGEQFF. Written as DNA, the CDR3 is TGTGCCAGCAGCCCGGATACAGGGGGTGAGCAGTTCTTC.